This TCR beta chain was identified in a study of T cell repertoires in cytomegalovirus infection. Trimming at V came to 3 bases and at J to 9 bases, leaving 4 bases not matched to a gene. The CDR3 spans 12 residues. CDR1 and CDR2 from the germline V gene are SGDLS and YYNGEE. Points from the study as a whole: Dominant in the ex vivo response were TCR beta clonotypes restricted by HLA-C and specific for CMV.

TCRdb recomputed calls from the reads with MiXCR, one row per CDR3 protein. The data contain 550,000 to 700,000 distinct CDR3 sequences, under 45% of them singletons. Worth noting for this clonotype: Antigen: not known.

The chain combines TRBV9 with TRBJ1-2; 8 nucleotides line up with TRBD1. This specimen was cultured PBMCs, taken from culture after CMV antigen stimulation. This receptor was obtained from a human donor in good health (CMV status not recorded). Some clones in this sample may be carry-over from other donors' samples. DNA for the CDR3: TGTGCCAGCAGCGAGACAGGGGCCAGCTACACCTTC. It translates to CASSETGASYTF.